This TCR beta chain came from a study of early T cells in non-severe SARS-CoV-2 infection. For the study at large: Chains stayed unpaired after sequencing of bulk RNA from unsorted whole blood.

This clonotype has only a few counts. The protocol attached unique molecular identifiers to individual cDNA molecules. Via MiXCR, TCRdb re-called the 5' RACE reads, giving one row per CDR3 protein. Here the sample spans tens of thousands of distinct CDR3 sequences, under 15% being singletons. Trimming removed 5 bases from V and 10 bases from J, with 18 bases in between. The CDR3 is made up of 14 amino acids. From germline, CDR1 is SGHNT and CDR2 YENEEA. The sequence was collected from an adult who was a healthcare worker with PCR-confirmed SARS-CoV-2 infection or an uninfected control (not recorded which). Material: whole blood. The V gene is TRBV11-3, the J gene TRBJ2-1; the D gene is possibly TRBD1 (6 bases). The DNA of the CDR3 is TGTGCCAGCAGCCGTCCCGGGACACAAACCGAGCAGTTCTTC. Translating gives CASSRPGTQTEQFF.